This T cell receptor (beta chain) was captured in a study of T cell changes during pregnancy in multiple sclerosis. The CDR3 totals 18 residues. J was trimmed by 4 bases and V by 1 base; bases with no gene match: 12. In germline, CDR1 is MGHDK, CDR2 SYGVNS. Sequencing was performed with immunoSEQ multiplex PCR; in TCRdb, only in-frame clones are kept and a portion is missing. The sample records about 24,000 clones, 70% to 90% being singletons. This receptor was obtained from a female donor in good health, enrolled as a control in a pregnancy study. Sequences were derived from CD8+ T cells from peripheral blood mononuclear cells, sampled in the first trimester of pregnancy. The genes are TRBV25-1 and TRBJ2-1; 8 bases match TRBD2. DNA of the CDR3: TGTGCCAGCAGTGAATTGGCCAAGCGGGGGTCGAAGTACAATGAGCAGTTCTTC. Amino acids: CASSELAKRGSKYNEQFF. Full variable domain (remainder filled in from reference TRBV25-1 and TRBJ2-1): EADIYQTPRYLVIGTGKKITLECSQTMGHDKMYWYQQDPGMELHLIHYSYGVNSTEKGDLSSESTVSRIRTEHFPLTLESARPSHTSQYLCASSELAKRGSKYNEQFFGPGTRLTVL.